The clone carrying this T cell receptor (beta chain) was detected only a few times. The antigen is undetermined. Sequence at one end of the junction differs from germline and may be a read error. This sample was taken from a study of T cells in Graves' hyperthyroidism and ophthalmopathy. This CDR3 has 15 residues. Germline-derived CDR1 and CDR2 are DFQATT and SNEGSKA (reference sequence). The source material, RNA transcripts, was used to amplify TCR beta CDR3 regions. First-round RT-PCR with HTBI primers amplified the TCR CDR3 region. In TCRdb, the multiplex PCR reads were re-called with MiXCR into one record per CDR3 protein. This table has nearly 600,000 distinct CDR3 sequences, approximately 15% appearing once. Overall study findings and caveats: Most thyroid-expanded clonotypes above 0.001 were also found in blood.

The sequenced sample was blood. The sequence came from a woman aged 25 to 39 with Graves' hyperthyroidism that later progressed to Graves' ophthalmopathy. The rearrangement links TRBV20-1 to TRBJ2-5, with TRBD2 identical over 12 bases. CDR3 DNA: TGCAGTGCTAGTCCCGGGACTAGCGGGCAAGAGATCCAGTACTTC. Encoded protein: CSASPGTSGQEIQYF.